The present T cell receptor beta chain was sequenced within a study of blood T cell repertoires in COVID-19. In the study overall: Samples representing acute and convalescent COVID-19 were sourced from the United States, Italy and Spain. Sources were T cells, B-cell-depleted T cells, or PBMCs; the material itself was cDNA or gDNA.

In the authors' methods: Amplification with reference gene primers provided the estimates of nucleated cell counts. Assay: immunoSEQ multiplex PCR; the TCRdb copy retains only in-frame clones and omits some. That table supplies the V and J calls and clone size; D and trimming were determined from the DNA. Here the sample spans approximately 100,000 clones, 88% being singletons. The V gene lost 1 base and the J gene lost 8 bases, with 9 bases spanning the gap. CDR3 length: 13 amino acids. This chain uses TRBV12-3 or TRBV12-4 with TRBJ2-1; D possibly corresponds to TRBD2 (7 bases). The sample comprised peripheral blood. The receptor was derived from a woman aged 55 to 70 with acute or convalescent COVID-19. The CDR3 region is CASSLGGGHEQFF. In DNA, the CDR3 is TGTGCCAGCAGTTTAGGGGGGGGCCATGAGCAGTTCTTC.